These 21 T cell receptor beta chains came from one sample sequenced in a study of control samples from healthy donors and cancer patients. TCRdb keeps only in-frame clones here, not all; method: immunoSEQ multiplex PCR. This sample has about 200,000 clones; 90% to 95% occur once, and the top ten carry approximately 1.8%. Sample: blood. The receptors were sampled from a man aged 25-45 years in good health.

V is TRBV7-3 and J is TRBJ2-2, with 9 bases identical to TRBD1. The V segment lost 5 bases and the J segment 6 bases; nucleotides outside the gene matches: 10. CDR1 is SGHTA, CDR2 FQGTGA, per germline. This CDR3 comprises 16 residues. The CDR3 bases are TGTGCCAGCAGCCCCAGTCCCGGGACAGGGTCCGGGGAGCTGTTTTTT. Residues: CASSPSPGTGSGELFF.

Worth noting for this clone: Other DNA sequences in the same sample also yield this CDR3. The CDR3 loop reads CAWTLGLNTEAFF. The CDR3 DNA sequence: TGTGCCTGGACACTGGGACTGAACACTGAAGCTTTCTTT. This rearrangement joins TRBV30 to TRBJ1-1; D may be TRBD1 (5 bases). The CDR3 loop spans 13 amino acids. Trimming shortened V by 4 bases and J by 0 bases, and 9 bases separated the two germline ends. Per the germline V gene, CDR1 is GTSNPN and CDR2 is SVGIG (reference sequence).

The chain carries TRBV5-5 and TRBJ1-3; the D is unclear. CDR3 length: 15 amino acids. CDR1 and CDR2 (germline): SGHKS, YYEKEE (reference sequence). V was pared by 1 base and J by 0 bases, with 8 bases between. The CDR3 loop is CASSLQTYSGNTIYF. CDR3 DNA sequence: TGTGCCAGCAGCTTGCAGACCTACTCTGGAAACACCATATATTTT.

The CDR3 protein is CASSSRTSGDQPQHF. The CDR3 nucleotides are TGTGCCAGCAGTTCGCGGACAAGTGGGGATCAGCCCCAGCATTTT. The chain uses TRBV6-5 and TRBJ1-5; perhaps TRBD1 as D (5 bases). CDR1 MNHEY and CDR2 SVGAGI come from the germline V gene. The CDR3 is made up of 15 amino acids. V was pared by 4 bases and J by 5 bases, with 15 bases between.

This chain connects TRBV29-1 to TRBJ1-2; D unresolved. Germline V CDR1 and CDR2: SQVTM, ANQGSEA. V lost 0 bases and J lost 4, with 9 bases in between. This CDR3 spans 13 amino acids. This chain's CDR3 is CSVEDWRSYGYTF. The CDR3 DNA reads as TGCAGCGTTGAAGATTGGCGCAGCTATGGCTACACCTTC. The full variable domain, with the rest looked up from reference TRBV29-1 and TRBJ1-2, is SAVISQKPSRDICQRGTSLTIQCQVDSQVTMMFWYRQQPGQSLTLIATANQGSEATYESGFVIDKFPISRPNLTFSTLTVSNMSPEDSSIYLCSVEDWRSYGYTFGSGTRLTVV.

This clone has a single count. J is TRBJ2-7 and V is TRBV21-1; the table calls TRBD1, which could not be checked here. TRBV21-1 is a known pseudogene. This CDR3 contains 14 residues. For the CDR3, the DNA is TGTGCCAGCAGCAAACTGGGCAGGTCCTACGAGCAGTACTTC. Its protein product is CASSKLGRSYEQYF.

V gene TRBV6-6 combines with J gene TRBJ1-4; the D gene is possibly TRBD1 (6 bases). In germline, CDR1 is MNHNY, CDR2 SVGAGI (reference sequence). CDR3 size: 13 residues. V gave up 8 bases and J gave up 2 bases, with 9 bases separating them. CDR3 region: CASFQGTNEKLFF. The CDR3 DNA reads as TGTGCCAGCTTTCAGGGGACTAATGAAAAACTGTTTTTT.

The V gene is TRBV7-9, the J gene TRBJ2-3; D not certain. This CDR3 comprises 13 residues. CDR1 and CDR2 (germline): SEHNR, FQNEAQ (reference sequence). V was shortened by 4 bases and J by 2 bases, with 7 bases between the two germline ends. The DNA of the CDR3 is TGTGCCAGCAGCTACTTTTCCACAGATACGCAGTATTTT. As protein: CASSYFSTDTQYF.

This clone was observed a handful of times. Different DNA sequences within this sample yield the same CDR3. This chain links TRBV11-2 with TRBJ2-7; D call uncertain. This CDR3 region has 12 residues. Looked up from germline, CDR1 is SGHAT and CDR2 is FQNNGV. The V gene lost 0 bases and the J gene lost 4 bases, with 4 bases spanning the gap. The CDR3 DNA sequence: TGTGCCAGCAGCTTAGATCGGTACGAGCAGTACTTC. This sequence encodes CASSLDRYEQYF.

The chain combines TRBV10-3 with TRBJ1-1; TRBD1 agrees at 10 bases. Germline V gives CDR1 ENHRY, CDR2 SYGVKD. V lost 9 bases and J lost 1; bases outside the gene matches: 2. This CDR3 is built from 13 residues. The CDR3 nucleotides are TGTGCCATTCGGACAGGGGGGAACACTGAAGCTTTCTTT. Encoded protein: CAIRTGGNTEAFF.

V gene TRBV23-1 combines with J gene TRBJ1-2; D might be TRBD1 (6 bases). TRBV23-1 is an open reading frame, and its role is uncertain. V gave up 3 bases and J gave up 6 bases, with 11 bases separating them. The CDR3 loop spans 13 amino acids. CDR3 bases: TGCGCCAGCAGTCATCGGGGGGCGGATGGCTACACCTTC. This codes for CASSHRGADGYTF.

The gene calls are TRBV3-1 (or the pseudogene TRBV3-2) and TRBJ2-7; 7 bases map to TRBD1. Unmatched junction bases numbered 7, after V lost 0 bases and J lost 5 bases. The CDR3 spans 15 residues. Germline lookup yields CDR1 LGHDT and CDR2 YNNKEL (reference sequence). CDR3 amino acids: CASSQDLGRGHEQYF. The CDR3 DNA is TGTGCCAGCAGCCAAGATCTGGGTAGGGGGCACGAGCAGTACTTC.

The V gene is TRBV18, the J gene TRBJ2-7, with D unclear. CDR1 is KGHSH, CDR2 LQKENI, per germline. Between the trimmed V and J ends, which lost 6 bases and 4 bases, there was a span of 7 bases. This CDR3 is built from 11 residues. CDR3 protein: CASSLDYEQYF. CDR3 DNA: TGTGCCAGCTCCCTCGATTACGAGCAGTACTTC.

The chain couples TRBV6-1 to TRBJ1-2; 7 nucleotides align to TRBD1. This CDR3 has 15 residues. V lost 1 base, J lost 1 base, and 3 bases stayed unmatched. The germline CDR1 and CDR2 sequences are MNHNS and SASEGT. The CDR3 region is CASSEGDRLNYGYTF. The CDR3 coding sequence is TGTGCCAGCAGTGAAGGGGACAGACTTAACTATGGCTACACCTTC.

This chain connects TRBV6-5 to TRBJ2-2; 9 nucleotides align to TRBD2. Germline V gene sequence: CDR1 MNHEY, CDR2 SVGAGI. After removal of 6 bases from V and 4 bases from J, the junction contained 3 bases not matched to a gene. The CDR3 loop spans 14 amino acids. The chain's CDR3 is CASRATSGTGELFF. CDR3 coding DNA: TGTGCCAGCAGGGCGACTAGCGGCACCGGGGAGCTGTTTTTT.

The V and J genes are TRBV12-3 or TRBV12-4 and TRBJ1-5; no clear D. This CDR3 contains 13 residues. Trimming removed 4 bases at V and 8 bases at J, with 12 bases between. The CDR3 spells CASSSGRPEPQHF. CDR3 DNA: TGTGCCAGCAGTTCCGGACGCCCGGAGCCCCAGCATTTT.

The chain employs TRBV6-5 and TRBJ1-2; tentatively, D is TRBD1 (6 bases). V was clipped by 0 bases and J by 4 bases, with 12 bases between them. Per the germline V gene, CDR1 is MNHEY and CDR2 is SVGAGI. The CDR3 contains 15 residues. The chain's CDR3 is CASSYSPGRGYGYTF. Here the CDR3 DNA reads TGTGCCAGCAGTTACTCGCCGGGCAGGGGCTATGGCTACACCTTC.

V usage is TRBV20-1 and J usage is TRBJ2-4; TRBD2 matches 11 bases. This CDR3 has 17 residues. Per the germline V gene, CDR1 is DFQATT and CDR2 is SNEGSKA (reference sequence). V was clipped by 3 bases and J by 4 bases; unmatched bases: 11. The DNA of the CDR3 is TGCAGTGCTAGTGCGTCTAGCGGGGGGTTGGTTAAAAACATTCAGTACTTC. The encoded protein is CSASASSGGLVKNIQYF.

V usage is TRBV6-1 and J usage is TRBJ1-5; tentatively, D is TRBD1 (5 bases). With 4 bases removed from V and 5 bases from J, the gap between germline ends came to 21 bases. The CDR3 contains 17 residues. Germline V gives CDR1 MNHNS, CDR2 SASEGT. CDR3 bases: TGTGCCAGCAGTGCCCTGAGAGAGGGCGCAGGGCATCAGCCCCAGCATTTT. The encoded protein is CASSALREGAGHQPQHF.

This chain links TRBV29-1 with TRBJ1-1, with D tentatively TRBD1 (6 bases). Germline V lookup: CDR1 SQVTM, CDR2 ANQGSEA. CDR3 length equals 13 residues. The ends were cut back, 7 bases at V and 0 bases at J, with 12 bases in the middle. DNA of the CDR3: TGCAGCGACCGGACAGAGATGAACACTGAAGCTTTCTTT. Amino acids: CSDRTEMNTEAFF. The full variable domain, with the rest looked up from reference TRBV29-1 and TRBJ1-1, is SAVISQKPSRDICQRGTSLTIQCQVDSQVTMMFWYRQQPGQSLTLIATANQGSEATYESGFVIDKFPISRPNLTFSTLTVSNMSPEDSSIYLCSDRTEMNTEAFFGQGTRLTVV.

V and J are TRBV18 and TRBJ2-7; D is uncertain. V lost 3 bases to trimming and J lost 2 bases, with 11 bases between them. Germline V lookup: CDR1 KGHSH, CDR2 LQKENI. The CDR3 has 14 residues. CDR3 sequence (DNA): TGTGCCAGCTCACCCGCGGCAAGTACCTACGAGCAGTACTTC. Its protein product is CASSPAASTYEQYF.